The present entry profiles one T cell receptor beta chain with its context. Its antigen is currently unknown. The table came from immunoSEQ multiplex PCR; TCRdb's copy has only in-frame clones and leaves some out. The sample includes 750,000 to 1,000,000 clones, over 90% of them seen just once. The naive CD8 population came from CD45RO-negative cells selected for CCR7, without terminally differentiated effector memory CD45RA+ cells. This entry belongs to a study of shared clonotypes between healthy human individuals. Study at large: CD8 memory received one plate per donor, CD8 naive two, CD4 memory three and CD4 naive three. Broader study findings: Despite large depth, rarefaction showed incomplete sorted-subset sequencing. The authors expected sequencing depth to affect clonotype sharing among donors.

V lost 0 bases and J lost 2, with 12 bases in between. The CDR3 spans 16 residues. Looked up from germline, CDR1 is SGHRS and CDR2 is YFSETQ. This clonotype originated in a man aged 25-40 years in good health. The specimen was naive CD8+ T cells sorted from blood. The V call is TRBV5-1, the J call TRBJ1-3; D is possibly TRBD1 (5 bases). The CDR3 DNA is TGCGCCAGCAGCTTGGAGGGTCTAGGGGCTGGAAACACCATATATTTT. Encoded protein: CASSLEGLGAGNTIYF.